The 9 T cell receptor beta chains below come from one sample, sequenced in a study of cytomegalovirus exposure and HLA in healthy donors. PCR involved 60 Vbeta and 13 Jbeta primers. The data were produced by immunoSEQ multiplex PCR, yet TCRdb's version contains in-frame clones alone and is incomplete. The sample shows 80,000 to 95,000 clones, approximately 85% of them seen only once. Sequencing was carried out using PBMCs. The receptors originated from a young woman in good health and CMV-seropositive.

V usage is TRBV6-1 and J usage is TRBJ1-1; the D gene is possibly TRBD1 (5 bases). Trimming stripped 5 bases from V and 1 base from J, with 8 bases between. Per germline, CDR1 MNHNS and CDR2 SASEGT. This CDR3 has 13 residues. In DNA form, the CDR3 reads TGTGCCAGCAGTCGCACAGGGAACACTGAAGCTTTCTTT. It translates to CASSRTGNTEAFF.

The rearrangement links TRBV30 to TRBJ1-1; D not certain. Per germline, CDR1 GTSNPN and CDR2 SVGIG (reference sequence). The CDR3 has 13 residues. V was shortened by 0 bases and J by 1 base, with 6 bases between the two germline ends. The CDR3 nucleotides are TGTGCCTGGAGTGTACAGACGAACACTGAAGCTTTCTTT. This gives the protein CAWSVQTNTEAFF.

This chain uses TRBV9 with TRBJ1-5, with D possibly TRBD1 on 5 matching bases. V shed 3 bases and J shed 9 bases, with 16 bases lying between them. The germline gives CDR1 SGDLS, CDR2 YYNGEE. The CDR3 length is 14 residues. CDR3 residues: CASSARDSPRPQHF. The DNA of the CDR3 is TGTGCCAGCAGCGCCCGGGACTCCCCTCGGCCCCAGCATTTT. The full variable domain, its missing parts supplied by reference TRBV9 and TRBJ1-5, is DSGVTQTPKHLITATGQRVTLRCSPRSGDLSVYWYQQSLDQGLQFLIQYYNGEERAKGNILERFSAQQFPDLHSELNLSSLELGDSALYFCASSARDSPRPQHFGDGTRLSIL.

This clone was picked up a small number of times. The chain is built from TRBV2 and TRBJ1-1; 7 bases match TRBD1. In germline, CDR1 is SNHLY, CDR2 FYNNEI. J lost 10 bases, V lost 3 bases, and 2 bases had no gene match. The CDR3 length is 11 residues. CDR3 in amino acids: CASSETGRAFF. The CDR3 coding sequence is TGTGCCAGCAGTGAGACAGGGAGAGCTTTCTTT.

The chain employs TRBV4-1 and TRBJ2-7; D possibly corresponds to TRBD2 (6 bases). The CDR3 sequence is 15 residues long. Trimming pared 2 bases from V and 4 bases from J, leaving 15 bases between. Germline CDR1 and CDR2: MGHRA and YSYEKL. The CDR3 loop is CASSQILGLRYEQYF. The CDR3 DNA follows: TGCGCCAGCAGCCAAATTTTGGGACTTCGATACGAGCAGTACTTC.

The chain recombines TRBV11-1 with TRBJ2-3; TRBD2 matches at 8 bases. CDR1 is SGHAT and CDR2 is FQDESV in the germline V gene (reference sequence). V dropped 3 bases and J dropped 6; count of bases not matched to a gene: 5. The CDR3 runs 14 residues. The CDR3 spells CASSFGLASDTQYF. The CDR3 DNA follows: TGTGCCAGCAGCTTCGGACTAGCTTCTGATACGCAGTATTTT.

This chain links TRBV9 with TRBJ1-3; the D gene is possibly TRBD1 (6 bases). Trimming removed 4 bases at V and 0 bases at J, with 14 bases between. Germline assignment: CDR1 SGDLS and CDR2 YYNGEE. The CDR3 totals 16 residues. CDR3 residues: CASSSSTGISGNTIYF. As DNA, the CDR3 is TGTGCCAGCAGCTCATCCACAGGGATCTCTGGAAACACCATATATTTT.

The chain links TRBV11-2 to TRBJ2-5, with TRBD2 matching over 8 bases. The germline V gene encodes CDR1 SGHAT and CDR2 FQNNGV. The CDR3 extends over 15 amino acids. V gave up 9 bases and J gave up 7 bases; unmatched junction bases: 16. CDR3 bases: TGTGCCAGTACCTACGCATTCGGGCTAGCGGGGACCCAGTACTTC. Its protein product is CASTYAFGLAGTQYF.

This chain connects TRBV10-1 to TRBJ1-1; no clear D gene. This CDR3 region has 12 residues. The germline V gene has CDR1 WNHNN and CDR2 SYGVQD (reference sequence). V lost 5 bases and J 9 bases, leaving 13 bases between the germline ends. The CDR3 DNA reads TGCGCCAGCAGTTCCCCGGGTTACCAAGCTTTCTTT. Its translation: CASSSPGYQAFF.